Here is one T cell receptor (beta chain) with its context. This CDR3 has 14 amino acids. J was trimmed by 8 bases and V by 11 bases; bases with no gene match: 8. Germline assignment: CDR1 SNHLY and CDR2 FYNNEI. Survey-level TCR beta sequencing used the immunoSEQ assay. Using immunoSEQ multiplex PCR, the repertoire was profiled, and TCRdb retains in-frame clones only, with some absent. This sample carries 45,000 to 55,000 clones, approximately 95% of them seen once, and the ten largest clones take around a tenth. The receptor was derived from a man aged 35-49 years with rheumatoid arthritis. Sequencing was done on a sample of PBMCs. The chain links TRBV2 to TRBJ1-6; 11 bases are a match to TRBD1. CDR3 protein: CAFHPGQGDSPLHF. Here the CDR3 DNA reads TGTGCCTTCCACCCGGGACAGGGGGATTCACCCCTCCACTTT.